The T cell receptor (beta chain) described here comes from a study of breast tumors, draining lymph nodes, adjacent tissues. In this sample, this clonotype turned up a few times. Samples came from axillary lymph nodes draining the breast cancer. TCRdb analysed the multiplex PCR reads with MiXCR anew, one entry per CDR3 protein. The repertoire holds about 140,000 distinct CDR3 sequences, with roughly 33% as singletons. This sequence was found in a female donor with breast cancer. Some clones in this sample may be carry-over from other donors' samples. The sequenced sample was axillary lymph node tissue.

The CDR3, as DNA: TGTGCCAGCAGTTACGTACAGGGATTCGGCACTGAAGCTTTCTTT. Protein sequence: CASSYVQGFGTEAFF. The chain recombines TRBV6-5 with TRBJ1-1, with a weak D call TRBD1 (6 bases). Per germline, CDR1 MNHEY and CDR2 SVGAGI. V dropped 2 bases and J dropped 4 bases, with 14 bases sitting between them. The CDR3 length is 15 residues.